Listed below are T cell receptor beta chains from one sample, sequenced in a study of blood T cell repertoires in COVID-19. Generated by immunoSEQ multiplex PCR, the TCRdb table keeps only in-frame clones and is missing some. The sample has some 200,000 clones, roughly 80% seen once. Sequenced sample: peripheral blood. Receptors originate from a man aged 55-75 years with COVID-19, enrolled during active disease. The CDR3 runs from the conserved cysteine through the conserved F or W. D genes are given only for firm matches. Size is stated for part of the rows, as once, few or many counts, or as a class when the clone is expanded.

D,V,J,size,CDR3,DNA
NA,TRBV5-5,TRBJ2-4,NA,CASSLGQAEARYF,TGTGCCAGCAGCCTGGGGCAGGCTGAAGCAAGGTACTTC
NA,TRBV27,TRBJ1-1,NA,CASSRDRTNTEAFF,TGTGCCAGCAGTCGAGACAGGACGAACACTGAAGCTTTCTTT
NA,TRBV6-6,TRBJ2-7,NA,CASSSQQAYSYEQYF,TGTGCCAGCAGTTCCCAGCAGGCTTACTCCTACGAGCAGTACTTC
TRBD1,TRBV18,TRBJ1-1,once,CASSPLGQGSTEAFF,TGTGCCAGCTCACCGCTTGGACAGGGTAGCACTGAAGCTTTCTTT
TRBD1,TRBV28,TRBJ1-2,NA,CASSLTTGPGGYTF,TGTGCCAGCAGCCTCACGACAGGGCCGGGGGGCTACACCTTC
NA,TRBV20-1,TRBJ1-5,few,CSASQRSGQPQHF,TGCAGTGCTAGTCAACGGAGCGGCCAGCCCCAGCATTTT
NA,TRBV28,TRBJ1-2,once,CASSARPGSYGYTF,TGTGCCAGCAGTGCCCGACCCGGGTCCTATGGCTACACCTTC
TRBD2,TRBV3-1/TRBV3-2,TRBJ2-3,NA,CASSQLAGGADTQYF,TGTGCCAGCAGCCAACTAGCGGGAGGTGCAGATACGCAGTATTTT
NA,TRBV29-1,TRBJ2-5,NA,CSGGDFETQYF,TGCAGCGGTGGGGACTTCGAGACCCAGTACTTC
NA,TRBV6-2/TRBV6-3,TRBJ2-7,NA,CASSYRQGLYNYEQYF,TGTGCCAGCAGTTACCGGCAGGGGCTTTACAACTACGAGCAGTACTTC
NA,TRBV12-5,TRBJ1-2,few,CASGPTGTPVYGYTF,TGTGCTAGTGGACCCACCGGGACTCCCGTTTATGGCTACACCTTC
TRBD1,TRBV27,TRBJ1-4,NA,CASGQGDEKLFF,TGTGCCAGCGGACAGGGGGATGAAAAACTGTTTTTT
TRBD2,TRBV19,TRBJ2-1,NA,CASSPLAGRGSYNEQFF,TGTGCCAGTAGCCCACTAGCGGGACGAGGTTCCTACAATGAGCAGTTCTTC
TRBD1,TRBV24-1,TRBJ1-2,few,CATSDTGQGSYGYTF,TGTGCCACCAGTGACACCGGACAGGGATCCTATGGCTACACCTTC
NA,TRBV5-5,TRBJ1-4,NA,CASRWTGNEKLFF,TGTGCCAGCAGGTGGACGGGAAATGAAAAACTGTTTTTT
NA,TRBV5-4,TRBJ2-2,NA,CASSPRDTGELFF,TGTGCCAGCAGCCCGCGAGACACCGGGGAGCTGTTTTTT
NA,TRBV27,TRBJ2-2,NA,CASRPGHMNTGELFF,TGTGCCAGCAGACCGGGACACATGAACACCGGGGAGCTGTTTTTT
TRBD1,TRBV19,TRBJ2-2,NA,CASTRDRQANTGELFF,TGTGCCAGTACCCGGGACAGGCAAGCGAACACCGGGGAGCTGTTTTTT
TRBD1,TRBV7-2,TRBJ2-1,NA,CASSSEGGQGYEQFF,TGTGCCAGCAGCTCCGAGGGGGGACAGGGCTATGAGCAGTTCTTC
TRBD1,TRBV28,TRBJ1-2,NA,CASSLQGDYGYTF,TGTGCCAGCAGTTTACAGGGGGACTATGGCTACACCTTC
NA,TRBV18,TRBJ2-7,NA,CASSPRSRASEQYF,TGTGCCAGCTCACCACGATCTAGAGCTTCCGAGCAGTACTTC
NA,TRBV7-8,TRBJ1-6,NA,CASSSWSSYNSPLHF,TGTGCCAGCAGCTCTTGGAGCTCCTATAATTCACCCCTCCACTTT
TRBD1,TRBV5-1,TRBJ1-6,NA,CASSLLTWTGSNSPLHF,TGCGCCAGCAGCTTATTAACCTGGACAGGGAGTAATTCACCCCTCCACTTT
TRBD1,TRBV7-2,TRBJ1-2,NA,CASSFRGQGPTDGYTF,TGTGCCAGCAGCTTCAGGGGACAGGGCCCGACTGATGGCTACACCTTC
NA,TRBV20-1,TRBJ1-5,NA,CSAGQPQHF,TGCAGCGCGGGACAGCCCCAGCATTTT
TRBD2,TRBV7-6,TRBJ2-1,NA,CASSLTLAGDNEQFF,TGTGCCAGCAGCTTAACCCTAGCGGGAGACAATGAGCAGTTCTTC
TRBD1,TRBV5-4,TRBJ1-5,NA,CASSIAGDSFNQPQHF,TGTGCCAGCAGCATAGCTGGGGACAGCTTCAATCAGCCCCAGCATTTT
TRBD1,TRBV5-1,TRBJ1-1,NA,CASSWGQVNTEAFF,TGCGCCAGCAGCTGGGGACAGGTTAACACTGAAGCTTTCTTT
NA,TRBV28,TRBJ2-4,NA,CASYGAGNIQYF,TGTGCCAGTTATGGGGCAGGAAACATTCAGTACTTC
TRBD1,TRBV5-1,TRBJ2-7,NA,CASSIRTGEDEQYF,TGCGCCAGCAGCATACGGACAGGGGAGGACGAGCAGTACTTC
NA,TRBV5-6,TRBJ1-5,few,CASSTRRGALGNQPQHF,TGTGCCAGCAGCACGCGCCGGGGGGCCCTGGGCAATCAGCCCCAGCATTTT